The entry below describes one TCR beta chain. The sample belongs to a study of cytomegalovirus exposure and HLA in healthy donors. Primers included in the PCR were 60 Vbeta and 13 Jbeta primers. Clones were sequenced by immunoSEQ multiplex PCR, and TCRdb holds only the in-frame ones, with some missing. The table records 100,000 to 150,000 clones, 70% to 85% of them present only once. CDR3 length: 17 amino acids. Germline V gene sequence: CDR1 MGHRA, CDR2 YSYEKL. Losses at the gene ends were 0 bases for V and 2 bases for J; bases not matched to a gene: 8. The sequence came from a woman between 50 and 59 years old in good health and CMV-seronegative. V usage is TRBV4-1 and J usage is TRBJ2-7, with TRBD1 identical over 9 bases. Sequenced input: PBMCs. The CDR3 here is CASSQEGPGQGPYEQYF. CDR3 in DNA: TGCGCCAGCAGCCAAGAGGGGCCGGGACAGGGCCCCTACGAGCAGTACTTC.